This T cell receptor beta chain is drawn from a study of shared clonotypes between healthy human individuals (dated by TCRdb to about 2020). Looking at the study overall: The cohort comprised a couple of women and three men aged 18 to 49 years. For each donor, three plates each were used for CD4 naive and CD4 memory, two plates were used for CD8 naive, and one plate was used for CD8 memory. The study deeply sequenced blood TCR repertoires of about 5 healthy adults to estimate repertoire size and the extent of clonotype sharing between individuals. Libraries were prepared and TCR repertoires were sequenced by different laboratories using diverse techniques, in order to increase sequencing depth and limit assay-specific biases. Between about 0.94 and 8.9 billion PBMCs per donor were obtained by leukapheresis. General conclusions and limits of the study: The small number of donors limited the genetic and exposure-history diversity represented. Even with the large sequencing depth, rarefaction of the sorted-subset datasets indicated that sequencing was incomplete. Larger estimated clonotype richness was generally found for naive subsets than for memory subsets. Higher generation probabilities were observed for clonotypes shared by all four sorted-subset donors than for non-shared clonotypes. Pairwise subsampling led to the expectation that sequencing depth would affect the degree of clonotype sharing among donors. Across a few donors, around 5% of naive CD4, roughly 3.4% of naive CD8, 2% to 2.5% of memory CD4, and around 0.4% of memory CD8 clonotypes were shared. Sampling was restricted to blood, and TCR repertoires in tissues likely differ from the TCR repertoires found in blood.

Using the deep immunoSEQ assay, TCR CDR3 regions were amplified from genomic DNA by multiplex PCR. Extracted genomic DNA from each cell subset was spread evenly across all wells of several immunoSEQ 96-well plates, with each plate serving as a replicate. For sorted subsets, about 200 ng genomic DNA, equal to 30,000 to 35,000 T cell genomes, was loaded into each replicate PCR. Purified libraries were measured with a Qubit 3.0 fluorometer, size-checked on a Bioanalyzer 2100, and measured again with the KAPA Library Quantification kit. Every immunoSEQ 96-well plate was sequenced on a dedicated single-read 150-cycle Illumina NextSeq 550 flow cell. The authors' analysis ran thus. Because the immunoSEQ output held only junctional sequences and lacked quality scores, the filtering could not match the filtering applied to full-length reads. Sequences were annotated with PyIR, a Python wrapper for IgBLAST v1.9, using IMGT germline references to assign V/J genes and CDR3. Reads with weak V/J assignments (E-value above 1e-6), missing CDR3, stop codons, out-of-frame junctions, or ambiguous translated residues were removed. A V3J clonotype was defined by an identical inferred V gene, J gene, and CDR3 amino acid sequence. The percentage overlap between two repertoires was calculated by dividing the number of shared unique clonotypes by the size of the smaller repertoire. Richness of each repertoire was evaluated using RTK rarefaction, the Chao1 estimator, and Recon v2.1 estimates of unobserved clonotypes. For all TCRbeta clonotypes obtained by the gDNA method from a handful of donors, generation probabilities were computed with OLGA. TCRdb holds this immuneACCESS table with in-frame rearrangements only. Some clones are missing; in checked studies, unresolved V genes explain under half, and the rest has no known cause. For V, J and clone size, that table is used; D and trimming come from the DNA. The sample table shows about 2.3 million clones, and 85% to 95% are seen once. The ten largest make up about 0.41% of the sample.

This clone was picked up a small number of times. Its antigen target is currently unknown. Base qualities are not provided; no much larger clone lies one nucleotide away. The donors were healthy, HIV-negative adults who had no recently reported acute infections or vaccinations. Only Caucasian adults living in Nashville, Tennessee, USA were represented among the donors. CD4+ T cells were enriched through magnetic negative selection, after which naive cells were positively selected on CD45RA and the remaining negative fraction served as the memory subset. After blood collection by leukapheresis, PBMCs were isolated using Ficoll-Histopaque density gradient centrifugation and then cryopreserved in the vapor phase of liquid nitrogen. Analytical flow cytometry was used to check the purity and quantity of every magnetically sorted T cell population. Genomic DNA was isolated from each sorted fraction and quantified by UV absorbance on a Nanodrop 2000c.

V was cut back by 1 base and J by 6 bases, leaving a gap of 17 bases between them. CDR1 SGHKS and CDR2 YYEKEE are derived from the germline V gene (reference sequence). The CDR3 goes from the cysteine to the phenylalanine over 16 residues. Just CDR3 DNA is preserved here, 48 bases in frame from base 1. The TCR was taken from a man younger than 35 in good health. Some clones in this sample may be carry-over from other donors' samples. The specimen sequenced was naive CD4+ T cells from PBMCs. The sample's cell subset or site label, in plain terms: CD45RA+ positively selected. The rearrangement combines TRBV5-5 with TRBJ2-1, with the D gene tentatively TRBD1 or TRBD2, based on 5 matching bases in each. CDR3 protein: CASSLFSVSGGNEQFF. The base sequence is TGTGCCAGCAGCTTGTTCAGTGTTAGTGGGGGCAATGAGCAGTTCTTC.